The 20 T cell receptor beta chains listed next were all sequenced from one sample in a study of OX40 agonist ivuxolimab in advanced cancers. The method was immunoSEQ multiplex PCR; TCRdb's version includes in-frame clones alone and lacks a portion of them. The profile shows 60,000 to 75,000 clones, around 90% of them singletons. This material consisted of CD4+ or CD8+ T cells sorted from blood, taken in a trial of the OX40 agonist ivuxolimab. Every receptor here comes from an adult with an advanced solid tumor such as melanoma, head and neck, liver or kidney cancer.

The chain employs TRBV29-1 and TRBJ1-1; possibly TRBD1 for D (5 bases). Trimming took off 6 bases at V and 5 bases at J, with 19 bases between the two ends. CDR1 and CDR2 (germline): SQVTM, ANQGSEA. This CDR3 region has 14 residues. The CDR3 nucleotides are TGCAGCGTCTCTACAACAAGTGGGGCAACTGAAGCTTTCTTT. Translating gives CSVSTTSGATEAFF.

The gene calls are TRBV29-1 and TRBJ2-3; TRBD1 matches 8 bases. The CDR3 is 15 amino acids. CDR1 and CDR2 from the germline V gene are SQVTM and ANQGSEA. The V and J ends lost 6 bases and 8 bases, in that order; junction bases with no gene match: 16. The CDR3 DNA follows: TGCAGCGTCGCCCTGGACAGGGCCCTAGGGGCTACGCAGTATTTT. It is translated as CSVALDRALGATQYF.

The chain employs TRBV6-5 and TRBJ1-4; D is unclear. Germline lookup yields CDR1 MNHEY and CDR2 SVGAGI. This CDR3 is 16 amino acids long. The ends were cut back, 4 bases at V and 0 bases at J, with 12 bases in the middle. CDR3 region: CASSFNRPATNEKLFF. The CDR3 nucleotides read TGTGCCAGCAGTTTTAACAGACCTGCAACTAATGAAAAACTGTTTTTT.

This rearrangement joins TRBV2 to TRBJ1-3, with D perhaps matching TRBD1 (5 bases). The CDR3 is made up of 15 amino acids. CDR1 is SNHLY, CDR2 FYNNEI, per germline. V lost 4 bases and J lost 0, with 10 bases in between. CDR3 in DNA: TGTGCCAGCAGTGTGGGACCTCCCTCTGGAAACACCATATATTTT. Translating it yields CASSVGPPSGNTIYF. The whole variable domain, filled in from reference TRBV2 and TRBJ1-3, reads EPEVTQTPSHQVTQMGQEVILRCVPISNHLYFYWYRQILGQKVEFLVSFYNNEISEKSEIFDDQFSVERPDGSNFTLKIRSTKLEDSAMYFCASSVGPPSGNTIYFGEGSWLTVV.

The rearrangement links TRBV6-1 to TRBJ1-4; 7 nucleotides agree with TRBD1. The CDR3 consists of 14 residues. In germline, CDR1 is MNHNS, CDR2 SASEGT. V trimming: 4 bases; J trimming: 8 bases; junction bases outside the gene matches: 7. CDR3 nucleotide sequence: TGTGCCAGCAGTGCCGACAGGGTGTCCGAAAAACTGTTTTTT. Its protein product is CASSADRVSEKLFF.

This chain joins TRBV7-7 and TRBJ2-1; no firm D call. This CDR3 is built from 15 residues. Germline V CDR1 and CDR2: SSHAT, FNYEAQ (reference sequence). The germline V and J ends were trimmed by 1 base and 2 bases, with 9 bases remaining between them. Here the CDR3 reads CASSLEKGTYNEQFF. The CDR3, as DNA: TGTGCCAGCAGCTTAGAAAAGGGAACCTACAATGAGCAGTTCTTC.

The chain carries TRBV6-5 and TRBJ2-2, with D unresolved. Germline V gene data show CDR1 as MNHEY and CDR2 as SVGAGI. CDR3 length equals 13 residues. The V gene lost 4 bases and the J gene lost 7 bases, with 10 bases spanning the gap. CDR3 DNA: TGTGCCAGCAGTTCCTCGTATCGCGGGGAGCTGTTTTTT. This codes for CASSSSYRGELFF.

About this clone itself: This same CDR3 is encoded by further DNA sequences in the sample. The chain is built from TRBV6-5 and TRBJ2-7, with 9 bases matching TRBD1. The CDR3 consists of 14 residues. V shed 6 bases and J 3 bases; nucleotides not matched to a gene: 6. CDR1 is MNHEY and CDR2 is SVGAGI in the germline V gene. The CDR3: CASRSGTGIYEQYF. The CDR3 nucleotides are TGTGCCAGCAGATCCGGGACAGGGATCTACGAGCAGTACTTC.

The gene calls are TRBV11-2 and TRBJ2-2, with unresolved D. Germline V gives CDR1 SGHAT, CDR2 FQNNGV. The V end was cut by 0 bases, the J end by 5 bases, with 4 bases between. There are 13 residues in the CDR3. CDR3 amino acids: CASSLDRTGELFF. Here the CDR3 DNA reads TGTGCCAGCAGCTTAGACAGGACCGGGGAGCTGTTTTTT. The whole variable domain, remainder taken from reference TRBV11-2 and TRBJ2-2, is EAGVAQSPRYKIIEKRQSVAFWCNPISGHATLYWYQQILGQGPKLLIQFQNNGVVDDSQLPKDRFSAERLKGVDSTLKIQPAKLEDSAVYLCASSLDRTGELFFGEGSRLTVL.

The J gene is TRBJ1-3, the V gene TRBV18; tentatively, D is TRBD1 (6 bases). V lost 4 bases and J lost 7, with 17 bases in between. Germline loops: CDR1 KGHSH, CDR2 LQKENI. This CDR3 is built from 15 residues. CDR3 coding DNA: TGTGCCAGCTCACTCTCAATAGCAGGGGACAACACCATATATTTT. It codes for CASSLSIAGDNTIYF.

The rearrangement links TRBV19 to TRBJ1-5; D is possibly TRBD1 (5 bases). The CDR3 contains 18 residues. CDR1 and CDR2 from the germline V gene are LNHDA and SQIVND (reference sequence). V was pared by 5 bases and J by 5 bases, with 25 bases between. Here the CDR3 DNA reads TGTGCCAGTAGTCCTGGGTGGGGGAGCCCTTCGGGTGATCAGCCCCAGCATTTT. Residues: CASSPGWGSPSGDQPQHF.

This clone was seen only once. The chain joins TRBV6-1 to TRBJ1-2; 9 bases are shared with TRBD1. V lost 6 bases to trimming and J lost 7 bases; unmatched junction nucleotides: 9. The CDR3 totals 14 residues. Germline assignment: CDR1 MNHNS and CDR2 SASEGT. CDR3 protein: CASRNRGQRSGYTF. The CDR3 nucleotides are TGTGCCAGCAGGAACAGGGGGCAACGGAGTGGCTACACCTTC.

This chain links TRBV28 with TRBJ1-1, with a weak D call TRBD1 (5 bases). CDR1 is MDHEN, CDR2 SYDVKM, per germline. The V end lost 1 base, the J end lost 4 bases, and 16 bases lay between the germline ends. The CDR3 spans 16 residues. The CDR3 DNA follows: TGTGCCAGCAGTTTATTGCGGGGTGGGGGAACCACTGAAGCTTTCTTT. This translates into CASSLLRGGGTTEAFF.

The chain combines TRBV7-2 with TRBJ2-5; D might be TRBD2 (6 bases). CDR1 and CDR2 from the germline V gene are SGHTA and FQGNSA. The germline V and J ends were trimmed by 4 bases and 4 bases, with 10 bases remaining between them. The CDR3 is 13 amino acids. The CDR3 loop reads CASSSGLGETQYF. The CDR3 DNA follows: TGTGCCAGCAGCTCGGGACTGGGAGAGACCCAGTACTTC.

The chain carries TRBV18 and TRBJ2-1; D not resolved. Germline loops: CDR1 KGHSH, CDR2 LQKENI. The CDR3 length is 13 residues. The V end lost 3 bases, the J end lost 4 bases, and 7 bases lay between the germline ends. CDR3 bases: TGTGCCAGCTCACCCGGGTCGTACAATGAGCAGTTCTTC. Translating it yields CASSPGSYNEQFF.

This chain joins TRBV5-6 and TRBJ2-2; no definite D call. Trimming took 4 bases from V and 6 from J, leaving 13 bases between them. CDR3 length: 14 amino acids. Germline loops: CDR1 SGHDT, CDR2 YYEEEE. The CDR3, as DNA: TGTGCCAGCAGCCCGATACGGGCGCCCGGGGAGCTGTTTTTT. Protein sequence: CASSPIRAPGELFF.

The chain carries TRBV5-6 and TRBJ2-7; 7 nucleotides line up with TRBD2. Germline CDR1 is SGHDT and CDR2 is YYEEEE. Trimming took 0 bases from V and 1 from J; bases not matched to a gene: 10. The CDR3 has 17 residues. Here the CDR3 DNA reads TGTGCCAGCAGCTTGGCTCCGACTAGCTGGGCTTCCTACGAGCAGTACTTC. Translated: CASSLAPTSWASYEQYF.

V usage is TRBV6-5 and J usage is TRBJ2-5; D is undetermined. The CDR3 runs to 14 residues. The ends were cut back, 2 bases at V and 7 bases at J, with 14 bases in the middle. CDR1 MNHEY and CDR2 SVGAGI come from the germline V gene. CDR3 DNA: TGTGCCAGCAGTTACGAATCCGGGCGCGGGACCCAGTACTTC. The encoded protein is CASSYESGRGTQYF.

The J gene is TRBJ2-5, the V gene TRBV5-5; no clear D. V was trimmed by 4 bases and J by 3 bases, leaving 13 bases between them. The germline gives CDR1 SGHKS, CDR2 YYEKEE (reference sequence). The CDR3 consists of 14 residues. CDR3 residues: CASSPIDPKETQYF. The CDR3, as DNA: TGTGCCAGCAGCCCAATTGACCCTAAAGAGACCCAGTACTTC.

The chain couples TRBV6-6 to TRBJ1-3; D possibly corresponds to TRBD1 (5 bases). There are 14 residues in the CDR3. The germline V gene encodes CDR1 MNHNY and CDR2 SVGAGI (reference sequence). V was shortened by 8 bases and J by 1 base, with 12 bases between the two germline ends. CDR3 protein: CASSPWGSGNTIYF. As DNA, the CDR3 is TGTGCCAGCTCTCCCTGGGGGTCTGGAAACACCATATATTTT.